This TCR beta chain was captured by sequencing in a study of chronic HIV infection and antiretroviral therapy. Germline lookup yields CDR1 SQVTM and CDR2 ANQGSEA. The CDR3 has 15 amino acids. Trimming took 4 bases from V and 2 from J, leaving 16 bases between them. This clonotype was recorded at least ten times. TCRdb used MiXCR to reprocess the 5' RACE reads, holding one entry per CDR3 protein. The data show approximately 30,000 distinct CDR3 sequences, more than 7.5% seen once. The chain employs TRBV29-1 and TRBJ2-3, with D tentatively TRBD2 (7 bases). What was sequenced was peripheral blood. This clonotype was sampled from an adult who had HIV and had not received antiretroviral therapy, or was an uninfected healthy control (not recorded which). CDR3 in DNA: TGCAGCGTTGGAGGGGCGCGGGGGCCCACAGATACGCAGTATTTT. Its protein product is CSVGGARGPTDTQYF.